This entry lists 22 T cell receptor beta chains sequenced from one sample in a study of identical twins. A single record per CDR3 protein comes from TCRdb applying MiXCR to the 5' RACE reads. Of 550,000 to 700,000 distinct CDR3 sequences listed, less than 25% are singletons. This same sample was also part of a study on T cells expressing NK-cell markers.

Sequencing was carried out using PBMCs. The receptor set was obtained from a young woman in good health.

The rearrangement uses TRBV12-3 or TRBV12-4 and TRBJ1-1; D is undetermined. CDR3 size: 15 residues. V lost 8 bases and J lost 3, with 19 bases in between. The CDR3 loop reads CASCSHLGPDTEAFF. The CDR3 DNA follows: TGTGCCAGCTGTTCTCATCTGGGCCCGGACACTGAAGCTTTCTTT.

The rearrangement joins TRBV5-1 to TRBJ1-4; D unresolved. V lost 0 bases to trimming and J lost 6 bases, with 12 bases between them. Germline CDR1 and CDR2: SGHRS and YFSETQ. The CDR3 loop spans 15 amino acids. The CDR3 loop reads CASSLGLQDHEKLFF. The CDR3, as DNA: TGCGCCAGCAGCTTGGGTCTGCAGGACCATGAAAAACTGTTTTTT.

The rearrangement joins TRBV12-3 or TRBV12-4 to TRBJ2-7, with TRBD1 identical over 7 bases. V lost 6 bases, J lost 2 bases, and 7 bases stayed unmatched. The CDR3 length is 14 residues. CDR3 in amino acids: CASSLQGPPYEQYF. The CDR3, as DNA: TGTGCCAGCAGCTTACAGGGGCCTCCCTACGAGCAGTACTTC.

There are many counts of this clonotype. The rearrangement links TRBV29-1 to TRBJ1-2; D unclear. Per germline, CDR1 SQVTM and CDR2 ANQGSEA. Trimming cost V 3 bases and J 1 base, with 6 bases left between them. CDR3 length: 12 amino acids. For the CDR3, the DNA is TGCAGCGTTGACAAGTATAACTATGGCTACACCTTC. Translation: CSVDKYNYGYTF.

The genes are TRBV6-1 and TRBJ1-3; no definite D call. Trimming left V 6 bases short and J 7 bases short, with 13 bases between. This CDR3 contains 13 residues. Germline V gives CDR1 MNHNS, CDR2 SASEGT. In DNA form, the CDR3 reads TGTGCCAGCAGCGGTTTAGAATCGAACACCATATATTTT. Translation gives CASSGLESNTIYF.

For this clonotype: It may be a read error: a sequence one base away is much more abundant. The CDR3 loop reads CSVLGLEGDLDTQYF. The CDR3 region has the DNA TGCAGCGTTCTCGGACTAGAGGGAGACTTAGATACGCAGTATTTT. The V gene is TRBV29-1, the J gene TRBJ2-3; 7 positions agree with TRBD2. CDR3 size: 15 residues. The ends lost 5 bases at V and 5 bases at J; junction bases unmatched: 13. Germline CDR1 is SQVTM and CDR2 is ANQGSEA.

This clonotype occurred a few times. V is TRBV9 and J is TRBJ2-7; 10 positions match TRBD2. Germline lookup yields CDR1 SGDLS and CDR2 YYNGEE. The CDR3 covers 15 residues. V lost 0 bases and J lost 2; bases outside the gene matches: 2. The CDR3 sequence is CASSVASGSPYEQYF. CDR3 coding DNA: TGTGCCAGCAGCGTAGCTAGCGGGAGTCCCTACGAGCAGTACTTC.

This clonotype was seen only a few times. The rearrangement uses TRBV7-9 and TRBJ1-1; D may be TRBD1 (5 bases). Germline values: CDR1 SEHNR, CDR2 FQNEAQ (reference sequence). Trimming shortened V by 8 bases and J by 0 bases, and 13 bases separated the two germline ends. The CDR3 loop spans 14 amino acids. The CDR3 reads CASRQTEMNTEAFF. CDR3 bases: TGTGCCAGCCGTCAGACAGAGATGAACACTGAAGCTTTCTTT.

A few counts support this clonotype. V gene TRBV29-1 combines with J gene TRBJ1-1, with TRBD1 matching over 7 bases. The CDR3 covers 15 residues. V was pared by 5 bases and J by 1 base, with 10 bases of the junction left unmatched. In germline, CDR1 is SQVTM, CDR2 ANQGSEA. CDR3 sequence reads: CSVRGQARGNTEAFF. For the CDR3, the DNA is TGCAGCGTTCGAGGACAGGCCAGAGGGAACACTGAAGCTTTCTTT.

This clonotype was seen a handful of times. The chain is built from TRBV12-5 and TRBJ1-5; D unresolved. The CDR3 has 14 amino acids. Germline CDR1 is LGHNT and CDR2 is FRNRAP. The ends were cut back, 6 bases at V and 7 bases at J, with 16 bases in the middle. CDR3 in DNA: TGTGCTAGTGGCCCCGTGGGTGAGCGGCAGCCCCAGCATTTT. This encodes CASGPVGERQPQHF.

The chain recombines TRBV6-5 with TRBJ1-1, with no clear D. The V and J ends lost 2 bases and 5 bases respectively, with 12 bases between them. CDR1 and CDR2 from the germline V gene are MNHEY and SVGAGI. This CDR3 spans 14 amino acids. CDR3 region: CASSYDWRRTEAFF. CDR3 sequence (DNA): TGTGCCAGCAGTTACGATTGGAGGAGAACTGAAGCTTTCTTT.

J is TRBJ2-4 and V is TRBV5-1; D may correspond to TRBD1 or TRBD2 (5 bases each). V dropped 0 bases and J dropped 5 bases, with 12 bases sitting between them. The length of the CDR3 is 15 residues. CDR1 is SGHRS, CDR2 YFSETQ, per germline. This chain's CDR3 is CASSLDSGDQNIQYF. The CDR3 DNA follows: TGCGCCAGCAGCTTGGATAGTGGGGACCAAAACATTCAGTACTTC.

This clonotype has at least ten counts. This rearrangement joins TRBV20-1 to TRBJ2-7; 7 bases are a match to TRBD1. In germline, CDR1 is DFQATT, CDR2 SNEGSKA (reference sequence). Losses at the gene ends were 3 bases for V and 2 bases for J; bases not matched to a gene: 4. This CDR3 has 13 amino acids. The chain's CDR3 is CSARGDRAYEQYF. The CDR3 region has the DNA TGCAGTGCTAGGGGGGACAGAGCCTACGAGCAGTACTTC.

In nucleotides, the CDR3 is TGTGCCATCAGTGAGTCGAACGATCAGCCCCAGCATTTT. Its protein is CAISESNDQPQHF. V is TRBV10-3 and J is TRBJ1-5; D not resolved. The germline V gene encodes CDR1 ENHRY and CDR2 SYGVKD. Trimming pared 0 bases from V and 5 bases from J, leaving 5 bases between. The CDR3 is 13 amino acids.

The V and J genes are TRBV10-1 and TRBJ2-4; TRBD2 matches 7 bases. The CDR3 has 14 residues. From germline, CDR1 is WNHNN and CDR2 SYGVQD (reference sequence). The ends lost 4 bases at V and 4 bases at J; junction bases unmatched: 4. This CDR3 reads CASSGGSGKNIQYF. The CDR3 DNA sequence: TGCGCCAGCAGTGGCGGGAGCGGAAAAAACATTCAGTACTTC.

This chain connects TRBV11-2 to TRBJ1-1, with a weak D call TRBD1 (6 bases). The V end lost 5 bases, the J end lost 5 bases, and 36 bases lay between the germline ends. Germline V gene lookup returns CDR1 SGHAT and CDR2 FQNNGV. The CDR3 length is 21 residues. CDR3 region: CASSTSRGRGLSRSWRTEAFF. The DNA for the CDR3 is TGTGCCAGCAGCACGTCAAGGGGCAGGGGACTCTCCCGATCATGGAGGACTGAAGCTTTCTTT.

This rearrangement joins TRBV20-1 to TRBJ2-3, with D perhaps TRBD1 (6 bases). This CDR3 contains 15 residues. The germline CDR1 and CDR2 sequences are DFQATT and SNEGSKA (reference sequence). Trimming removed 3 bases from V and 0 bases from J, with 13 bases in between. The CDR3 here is CSASDTGSSTDTQYF. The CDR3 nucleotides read TGCAGTGCTAGTGATACAGGGTCGAGCACAGATACGCAGTATTTT.

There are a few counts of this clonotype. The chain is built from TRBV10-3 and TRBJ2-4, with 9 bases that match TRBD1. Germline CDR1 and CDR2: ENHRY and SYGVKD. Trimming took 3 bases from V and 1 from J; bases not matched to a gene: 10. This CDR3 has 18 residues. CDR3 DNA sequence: TGTGCCATCAGTGAAAGGACAGGGGTAGGGTGGGCCAAAAACATTCAGTACTTC. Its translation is CAISERTGVGWAKNIQYF.

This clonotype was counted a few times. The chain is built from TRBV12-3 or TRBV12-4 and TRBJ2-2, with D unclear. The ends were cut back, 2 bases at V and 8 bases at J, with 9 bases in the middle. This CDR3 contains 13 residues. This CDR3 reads CASSLQMAGELFF. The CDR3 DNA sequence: TGTGCCAGCAGTTTACAGATGGCTGGGGAGCTGTTTTTT.

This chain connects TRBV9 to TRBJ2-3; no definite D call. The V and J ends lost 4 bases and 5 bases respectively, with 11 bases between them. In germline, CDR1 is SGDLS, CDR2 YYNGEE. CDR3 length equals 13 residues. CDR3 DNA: TGTGCCAGCAGCAGAGACCGGCGAGATACGCAGTATTTT. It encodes CASSRDRRDTQYF.

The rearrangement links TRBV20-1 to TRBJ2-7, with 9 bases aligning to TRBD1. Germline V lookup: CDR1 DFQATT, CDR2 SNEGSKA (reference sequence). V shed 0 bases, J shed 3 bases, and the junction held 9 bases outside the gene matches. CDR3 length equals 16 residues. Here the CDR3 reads CSARDPGTGSGYEQYF. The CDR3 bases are TGCAGTGCTAGAGATCCCGGGACAGGGAGCGGCTACGAGCAGTACTTC.

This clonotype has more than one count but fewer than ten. The CDR3 coding sequence is TGCGCCAGCAGCACACCTGTAGGACTAGCGGGAGTTGGAGATACGCAGTATTTT. This gives the protein CASSTPVGLAGVGDTQYF. The chain uses TRBV5-1 and TRBJ2-3; TRBD2 matches 13 bases. The length of the CDR3 is 18 residues. The germline gives CDR1 SGHRS, CDR2 YFSETQ. The J segment lost 5 bases and the V segment lost 4 bases, leaving 13 bases of the junction unmatched. The full variable domain, completed using reference TRBV5-1 and TRBJ2-3, is KAGVTQTPRYLIKTRGQQVTLSCSPISGHRSVSWYQQTPGQGLQFLFEYFSETQRNKGNFPGRFSGRQFSNSRSEMNVSTLELGDSALYLCASSTPVGLAGVGDTQYFGPGTRLTVL.